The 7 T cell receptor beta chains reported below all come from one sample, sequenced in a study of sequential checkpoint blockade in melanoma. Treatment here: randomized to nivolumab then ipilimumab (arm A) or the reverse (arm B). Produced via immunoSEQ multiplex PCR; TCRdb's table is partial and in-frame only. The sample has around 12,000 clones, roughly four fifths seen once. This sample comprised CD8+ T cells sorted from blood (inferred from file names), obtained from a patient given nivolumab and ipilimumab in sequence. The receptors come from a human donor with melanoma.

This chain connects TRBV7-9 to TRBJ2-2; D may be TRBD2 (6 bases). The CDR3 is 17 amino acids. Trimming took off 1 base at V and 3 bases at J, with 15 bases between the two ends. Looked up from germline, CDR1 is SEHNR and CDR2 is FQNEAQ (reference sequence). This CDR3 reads CASSLGLSGLHTGELFF. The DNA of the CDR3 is TGTGCCAGCAGCTTAGGGTTGAGCGGGCTGCACACCGGGGAGCTGTTTTTT.

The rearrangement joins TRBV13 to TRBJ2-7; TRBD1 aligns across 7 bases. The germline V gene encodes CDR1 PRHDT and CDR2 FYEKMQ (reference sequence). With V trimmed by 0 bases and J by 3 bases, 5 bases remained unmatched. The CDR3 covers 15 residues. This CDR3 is CASSLGTGRVYEQYF. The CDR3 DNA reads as TGTGCCAGCAGCTTAGGGACAGGGCGGGTCTACGAGCAGTACTTC.

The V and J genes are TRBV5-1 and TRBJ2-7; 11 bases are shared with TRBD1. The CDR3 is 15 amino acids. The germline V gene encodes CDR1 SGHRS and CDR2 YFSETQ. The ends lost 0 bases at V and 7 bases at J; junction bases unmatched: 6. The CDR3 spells CASSLDWTGGGEQYF. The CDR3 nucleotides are TGCGCCAGCAGCTTGGACTGGACAGGGGGCGGGGAGCAGTACTTC. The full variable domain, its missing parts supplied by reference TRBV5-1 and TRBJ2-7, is KAGVTQTPRYLIKTRGQQVTLSCSPISGHRSVSWYQQTPGQGLQFLFEYFSETQRNKGNFPGRFSGRQFSNSRSEMNVSTLELGDSALYLCASSLDWTGGGEQYFGPGTRLTVT.

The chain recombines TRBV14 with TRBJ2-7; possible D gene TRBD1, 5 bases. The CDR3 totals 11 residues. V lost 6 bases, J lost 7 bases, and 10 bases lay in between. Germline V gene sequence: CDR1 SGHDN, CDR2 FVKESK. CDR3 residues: CASSDSREQYF. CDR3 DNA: TGTGCCAGCAGTGACAGCAGAGAGCAGTACTTC.

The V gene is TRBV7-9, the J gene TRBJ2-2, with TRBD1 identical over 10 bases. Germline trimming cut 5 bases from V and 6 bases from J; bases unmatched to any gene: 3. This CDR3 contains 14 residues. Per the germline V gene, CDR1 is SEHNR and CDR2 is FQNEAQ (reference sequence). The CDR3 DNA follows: TGTGCCAGCAGCGGGACAGGGGATGCCGGGGAGCTGTTTTTT. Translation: CASSGTGDAGELFF.

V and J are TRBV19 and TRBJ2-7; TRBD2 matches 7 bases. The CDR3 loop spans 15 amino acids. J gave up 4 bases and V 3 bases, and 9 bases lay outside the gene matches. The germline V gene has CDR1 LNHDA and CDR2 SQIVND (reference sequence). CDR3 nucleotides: TGTGCCAGTAGTATTGGGGGAGGGCCTGGGTACGAGCAGTACTTC. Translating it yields CASSIGGGPGYEQYF.

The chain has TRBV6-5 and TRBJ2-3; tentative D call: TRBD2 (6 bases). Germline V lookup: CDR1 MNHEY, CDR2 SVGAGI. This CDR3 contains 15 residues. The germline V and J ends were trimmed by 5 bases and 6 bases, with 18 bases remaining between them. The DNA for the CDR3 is TGTGCCAGCAGTACGGGGGTTCGATCTTGGGATACGCAGTATTTT. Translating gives CASSTGVRSWDTQYF.